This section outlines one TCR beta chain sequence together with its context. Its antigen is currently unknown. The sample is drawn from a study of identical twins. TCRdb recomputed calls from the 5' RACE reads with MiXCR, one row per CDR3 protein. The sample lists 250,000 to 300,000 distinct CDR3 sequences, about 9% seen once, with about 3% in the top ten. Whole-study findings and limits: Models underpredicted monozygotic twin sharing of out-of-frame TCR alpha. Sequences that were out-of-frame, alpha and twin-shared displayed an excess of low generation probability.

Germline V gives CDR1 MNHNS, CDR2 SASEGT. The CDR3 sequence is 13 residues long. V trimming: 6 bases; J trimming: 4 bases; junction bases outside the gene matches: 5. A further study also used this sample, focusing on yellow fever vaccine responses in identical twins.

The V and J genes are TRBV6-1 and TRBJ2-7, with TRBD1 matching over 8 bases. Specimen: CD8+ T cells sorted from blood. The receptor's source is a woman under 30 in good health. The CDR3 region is CASRDRDFYEQYF. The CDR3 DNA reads TGTGCCAGCAGGGACAGGGATTTTTACGAGCAGTACTTC.